Shown below are 23 T cell receptor beta chains from a single sample sequenced in a study of identical twins. TCRdb called the 5' RACE reads again in MiXCR, with one record for every CDR3 protein. The data hold 500,000 to 550,000 distinct CDR3 sequences, with around 20% observed a single time. The same sample was also studied in work on yellow fever vaccine responses in identical twins.

Sequencing used CD4+ T cells sorted from blood. All receptors derive from a woman under 30 in good health.

The rearrangement uses TRBV3-1 and TRBJ2-2, with D perhaps matching TRBD1 or TRBD2 (5 bases each). The germline V and J ends were trimmed by 2 bases and 2 bases, with 15 bases remaining between them. The CDR3 is made up of 17 amino acids. Germline V gene data show CDR1 as LGHDT and CDR2 as YNNKEL (reference sequence). The CDR3 here is CASSQSIPGTNTGELFF. DNA of the CDR3: TGTGCCAGCAGCCAATCTATCCCCGGGACCAACACCGGGGAGCTGTTTTTT.

This clonotype occurred a few times. J is TRBJ2-7 and V is TRBV10-3; tentative D call: TRBD1 (6 bases). The V and J ends lost 6 bases and 4 bases respectively, with 10 bases between them. The germline V gene has CDR1 ENHRY and CDR2 SYGVKD. The CDR3 has 12 residues. DNA of the CDR3: TGTGCCATCAGCCCCACAGGGTACGAGCAGTACGTC. Translation: CAISPTGYEQYV.

The chain is built from TRBV24-1 and TRBJ2-1; 12 bases map to TRBD2. Germline-derived CDR1 and CDR2 are KGHDR and SFDVKD. V trimming: 2 bases; J trimming: 0 bases; junction bases outside the gene matches: 7. The CDR3 extends over 19 amino acids. CDR3 nucleotides: TGTGCCACCAGTGATTCGAAAGTGACTAGCGGGAGCTCCTACAATGAGCAGTTCTTC. It yields the protein CATSDSKVTSGSSYNEQFF.

This clonotype came up a few times. The V call is TRBV5-1, the J call TRBJ2-5; a weak D match, TRBD1 (5 bases). Trimming took off 7 bases at V and 2 bases at J, with 9 bases between the two ends. Looked up from germline, CDR1 is SGHRS and CDR2 is YFSETQ. The CDR3 has 12 amino acids. CDR3 loop: CASGASQETQYF. CDR3 nucleotides: TGCGCCAGCGGGGCAAGTCAAGAGACCCAGTACTTC.

This rearrangement joins TRBV9 to TRBJ2-7; D is unclear. Germline assignment: CDR1 SGDLS and CDR2 YYNGEE. V was clipped by 0 bases and J by 5 bases, with 12 bases between them. CDR3 length: 14 residues. In DNA, the CDR3 is TGTGCCAGCAGCGTAGAGAGAACAAGCCACGAGCAGTACTTC. It specifies CASSVERTSHEQYF.

The gene calls are TRBV7-2 and TRBJ2-2, with no clear D. Germline V lookup: CDR1 SGHTA, CDR2 FQGNSA. The CDR3 has 15 amino acids. V lost 2 bases, J lost 0 bases, and 7 bases lay in between. The chain's CDR3 is CASSLFNPNTGELFF. In DNA form, the CDR3 reads TGTGCCAGCAGCTTATTCAACCCGAACACCGGGGAGCTGTTTTTT.

This chain connects TRBV5-1 to TRBJ2-5, with D hard to call. The CDR3 runs 13 residues. Trimming cost V 2 bases and J 0 bases, with 5 bases left between them. CDR1 SGHRS and CDR2 YFSETQ come from the germline V gene. The CDR3 bases are TGCGCCAGCAGCTTACAGCACCAAGAGACCCAGTACTTC. It specifies CASSLQHQETQYF. Supplemented by reference TRBV5-1 and TRBJ2-5, the full variable domain reads KAGVTQTPRYLIKTRGQQVTLSCSPISGHRSVSWYQQTPGQGLQFLFEYFSETQRNKGNFPGRFSGRQFSNSRSEMNVSTLELGDSALYLCASSLQHQETQYFGPGTRLLVL.

This clonotype was recorded a few times. CDR3 in amino acids: CASSFGRPGTSGDNEQFF. The CDR3, as DNA: TGTGCCAGCAGCTTTGGGCGACCCGGGACTAGCGGAGACAATGAGCAGTTCTTC. V and J are TRBV7-8 and TRBJ2-1, with 11 bases lining up with TRBD2. Germline CDR1 is SGHVS and CDR2 is FQNEAQ. The CDR3 runs to 18 residues. V dropped 3 bases and J dropped 5; count of bases not matched to a gene: 12.

The chain carries TRBV29-1 and TRBJ2-7; 8 bases are a match to TRBD2. CDR3 length: 15 residues. With 1 base clipped from V and 3 bases from J, the junction kept 8 bases outside the gene matches. Germline V gene data show CDR1 as SQVTM and CDR2 as ANQGSEA. CDR3 DNA sequence: TGCAGCGTTGAAGGGCGGGGGGCGACTGGCTACGAGCAGTACTTC. Protein product: CSVEGRGATGYEQYF.

This clonotype was seen a handful of times. This chain connects TRBV3-1 to TRBJ2-1, with D uncertain. This CDR3 contains 12 residues. Looked up from germline, CDR1 is LGHDT and CDR2 is YNNKEL (reference sequence). V was trimmed by 3 bases and J by 5 bases, leaving 5 bases between them. CDR3 loop: CASSHWDNEQFF. The CDR3 DNA reads as TGTGCCAGCAGCCACTGGGACAATGAGCAGTTCTTC.

Many counts were recorded for this clonotype. The chain couples TRBV6-1 to TRBJ2-5, with D perhaps matching TRBD1 (6 bases). V was pared by 6 bases and J by 1 base, with 15 bases between. There are 15 residues in the CDR3. The germline gives CDR1 MNHNS, CDR2 SASEGT. The CDR3 DNA reads as TGTGCCAGCAGATTTACAGGGTCGGGCCAAGAGACCCAGTACTTC. This codes for CASRFTGSGQETQYF.

This chain uses TRBV12-3 or TRBV12-4 with TRBJ2-2; TRBD2 aligns across 11 bases. CDR3 size: 18 residues. The trim removed 7 bases at V and 8 bases at J, leaving 18 bases unmatched. The DNA of the CDR3 is TGTGCCAGCACCTCGAGCGGGGCCTTAGCGGGAGGGCCGGGGGAGCTGTTTTTT. Its translation: CASTSSGALAGGPGELFF.

This clonotype has just a few counts. The chain has TRBV9 and TRBJ1-2; 7 bases fit TRBD1. V lost 2 bases, J lost 3 bases, and 4 bases stayed unmatched. The germline CDR1 and CDR2 sequences are SGDLS and YYNGEE. The CDR3 runs to 14 residues. Here the CDR3 DNA reads TGTGCCAGCAGCGTTAGGGGGCAGGACTATGGCTACACCTTC. Translated, it gives CASSVRGQDYGYTF.

The chain links TRBV2 to TRBJ2-1; D ambiguous. The V gene lost 4 bases and the J gene lost 5 bases, with 3 bases spanning the gap. The CDR3 runs to 11 residues. Germline lookup yields CDR1 SNHLY and CDR2 FYNNEI. The CDR3 region has the DNA TGTGCCAGCAGTGCCGACAATGAGCAGTTCTTC. Translating gives CASSADNEQFF.

This clonotype has just a few counts. The chain's CDR3 is CASSLVVGWVGDTQYF. CDR3 DNA sequence: TGTGCCAGCAGCTTAGTGGTAGGGTGGGTGGGAGATACGCAGTATTTT. V is TRBV7-2 and J is TRBJ2-3; D is ambiguous. The CDR3 is 16 residues long. Germline loops: CDR1 SGHTA, CDR2 FQGNSA. Trimming cost V 1 base and J 5 bases, with 16 bases left between them.

V gene TRBV7-9 combines with J gene TRBJ2-7; D remains ambiguous. Germline V gene lookup returns CDR1 SEHNR and CDR2 FQNEAQ (reference sequence). Deletions cut 5 bases from V and 0 bases from J, with 17 bases between. The CDR3 loop spans 16 amino acids. CDR3 sequence: CASSQALDTSSYEQYF. DNA of the CDR3: TGTGCCAGCAGCCAAGCTCTAGATACAAGCTCCTACGAGCAGTACTTC.

This clonotype was seen only a few times. This chain uses TRBV9 with TRBJ2-2; D remains unclear. CDR1 is SGDLS, CDR2 YYNGEE, per germline. The CDR3 covers 15 residues. V lost 3 bases and J lost 0, with 9 bases in between. The DNA for the CDR3 is TGTGCCAGCAGCGGTACGGTATCGAACACCGGGGAGCTGTTTTTT. Residues: CASSGTVSNTGELFF.

There are a few counts of this clonotype. This chain links TRBV3-1 with TRBJ1-4; the match to TRBD1 covers 8 bases. V lost 4 bases to trimming and J lost 6 bases; unmatched junction nucleotides: 7. This CDR3 is 15 amino acids long. Germline CDR1 is LGHDT and CDR2 is YNNKEL (reference sequence). CDR3: CASSRMTGADEKLFF. CDR3 DNA sequence: TGTGCCAGCAGCCGCATGACAGGGGCGGATGAAAAACTGTTTTTT. The variable domain in full, with the rest retrieved from reference TRBV3-1 and TRBJ1-4, is DTAVSQTPKYLVTQMGNDKSIKCEQNLGHDTMYWYKQDSKKFLKIMFSYNNKELIINETVPNRFSPKSPDKAHLNLHINSLELGDSAVYFCASSRMTGADEKLFFGSGTQLSVL.

This clonotype was picked up a small number of times. The chain employs TRBV4-2 and TRBJ2-3; tentatively, D is TRBD2 (6 bases). Germline loops: CDR1 LGHNA, CDR2 YNFKEQ. V gave up 4 bases and J gave up 6 bases, with 14 bases separating them. The CDR3 has 14 residues. The CDR3 loop is CASSRKGGDDTQYF. The CDR3 DNA is TGTGCCAGCAGCCGCAAGGGCGGGGATGATACGCAGTATTTT.

This clonotype was observed at least ten times. The V and J genes are TRBV7-2 and TRBJ1-2; D is unresolved. The CDR3 covers 13 residues. From germline, CDR1 is SGHTA and CDR2 FQGNSA. The V gene lost 3 bases and the J gene lost 8 bases, with 13 bases spanning the gap. The CDR3 sequence: CASSFPRKRGYTF. As DNA, the CDR3 is TGTGCCAGCAGCTTCCCGAGAAAGCGGGGCTACACCTTC. Together with reference TRBV7-2 and TRBJ1-2, the CDR3 gives the full variable domain: GAGVSQSPSNKVTEKGKDVELRCDPISGHTALYWYRQSLGQGLEFLIYFQGNSAPDKSGLPSDRFSAERTGGSVSTLTIQRTQQEDSAVYLCASSFPRKRGYTFGSGTRLTVV.

DNA of the CDR3: TGTGCCAGCAGCTTAAGCACCACGAGCTCCTATAATTCACCCCTCCACTTT. Translation gives CASSLSTTSSYNSPLHF. The genes are TRBV7-9 and TRBJ1-6; D is unresolved. The CDR3 has 17 residues. V gave up 2 bases and J gave up 0 bases, with 11 bases separating them. From germline, CDR1 is SEHNR and CDR2 FQNEAQ (reference sequence).

The V and J genes are TRBV24-1 and TRBJ2-3; the D is unclear. V was trimmed by 5 bases and J by 6 bases, leaving 11 bases between them. Germline V gives CDR1 KGHDR, CDR2 SFDVKD. The CDR3 sequence is 13 residues long. CDR3 region: CATSVGEPDTQYF. CDR3 nucleotide sequence: TGTGCCACCAGTGTAGGTGAACCGGATACGCAGTATTTT.

The gene calls are TRBV10-3 and TRBJ2-3, with D possibly called TRBD1 or TRBD2 (5 bases each). The V and J ends lost 4 bases and 4 bases respectively, with 6 bases between them. CDR1 ENHRY and CDR2 SYGVKD come from the germline V gene. The CDR3 sequence is 12 residues long. CDR3 amino acids: CAISGGADTQYF. The CDR3 nucleotides are TGTGCCATCAGTGGAGGGGCAGATACGCAGTATTTT.